This passage covers 18 T cell receptor beta chains from one sample sequenced in a study of early T cells in non-severe SARS-CoV-2 infection. TCRdb re-called the 5' RACE reads through MiXCR, storing one row per CDR3 protein. There are about 69,000 distinct CDR3 sequences in the sample; roughly 4.6% occur only once, and 3.5% to 4% lies in the top ten. Sequences were derived from whole blood, sampled at baseline. Receptors originate from an adult who was a healthcare worker with PCR-confirmed SARS-CoV-2 infection or an uninfected control (not recorded which). The donor label of this sample is uncertain.

This chain uses TRBV10-1 with TRBJ1-1; D is unresolved. CDR3 size: 13 residues. CDR1 is WNHNN, CDR2 SYGVQD, per germline (reference sequence). With 3 bases removed from V and 3 bases from J, the gap between germline ends came to 8 bases. The CDR3, as DNA: TGCGCCAGCAGTGACAGCTGGTACACTGAAGCTTTCTTT. It encodes CASSDSWYTEAFF.

CDR3 protein: CASSARTGVNTGELFF. CDR3 DNA: TGTGCCAGTAGTGCGCGGACAGGGGTTAACACCGGGGAGCTGTTTTTT. The chain combines TRBV19 with TRBJ2-2, with 9 bases matching TRBD1. J gave up 2 bases and V 5 bases, and 6 bases lay outside the gene matches. This CDR3 comprises 16 residues. CDR1 is LNHDA, CDR2 SQIVND, per germline (reference sequence).

The CDR3 sequence is CASSLGDRVGDTQYF. In DNA, the CDR3 is TGCGCCAGCAGCTTAGGGGATAGGGTAGGAGATACGCAGTATTTT. The chain recombines TRBV5-1 with TRBJ2-3; tentatively, D is TRBD1 (5 bases). Germline loops: CDR1 SGHRS, CDR2 YFSETQ. CDR3 size: 15 residues. V was clipped by 2 bases and J by 5 bases, with 15 bases between them.

Many counts were recorded for this clonotype. The J gene is TRBJ2-3, the V gene TRBV7-9; possible D gene TRBD2, 6 bases. In germline, CDR1 is SEHNR, CDR2 FQNEAQ (reference sequence). Trimming shortened V by 4 bases and J by 1 base, and 18 bases separated the two germline ends. The CDR3 has 17 amino acids. The CDR3 DNA reads as TGTGCCAGCAGCTACCACCGTAGCGGAGACGGCACAGATACGCAGTATTTT. The encoded protein is CASSYHRSGDGTDTQYF. Complete variable domain (other parts from reference TRBV7-9 and TRBJ2-3): DTGVSQNPRHKITKRGQNVTFRCDPISEHNRLYWYRQTLGQGPEFLTYFQNEAQLEKSRLLSDRFSAERPKGSFSTLEIQRTEQGDSAMYLCASSYHRSGDGTDTQYFGPGTRLTVL.

This clonotype was seen at least ten times. The chain joins TRBV28 to TRBJ1-1, with 7 bases fitting TRBD1. The germline CDR1 and CDR2 sequences are MDHEN and SYDVKM. J was trimmed by 6 bases and V by 7 bases; bases with no gene match: 5. This CDR3 has 12 residues. For the CDR3, the DNA is TGTGCCAGCACGACAGGGACACCTGAAGCTTTCTTT. Protein product: CASTTGTPEAFF. The whole variable domain, filled in from reference TRBV28 and TRBJ1-1, reads DVKVTQSSRYLVKRTGEKVFLECVQDMDHENMFWYRQDPGLGLRLIYFSYDVKMKEKGDIPEGYSVSREKKERFSLILESASTNQTSMYLCASTTGTPEAFFGQGTRLTVV.

This clonotype has ten or more counts. The V gene is TRBV11-2, the J gene TRBJ1-5; D not resolved. Trimming took 4 bases from V and 11 from J, leaving 15 bases between them. Germline CDR1 and CDR2: SGHAT and FQNNGV. The CDR3 sequence is 13 residues long. The CDR3 DNA sequence: TGTGCCAGCAGCTCTGGGCCGGAGACGACCCAGCATTTT. It specifies CASSSGPETTQHF.

Points on this clonotype: A much larger clone is a single base away; this may be a read error. The rearrangement links TRBV29-1 to TRBJ2-7; D might be TRBD2 (6 bases). This CDR3 is built from 12 residues. The V and J ends lost 8 bases and 4 bases respectively, with 15 bases between them. The germline V gene encodes CDR1 SQVTM and CDR2 ANQGSEA. CDR3 in DNA: TGCAGCCTTCCTGGGGGAGGTTACGAGCAGTACTTC. Amino acid sequence: CSLPGGGYEQYF.

The sample holds a few counts of this clonotype. The rearrangement uses TRBV7-9 and TRBJ2-4; a possible D gene is TRBD1 (7 bases). The V gene's germline CDR1 is SEHNR and CDR2 FQNEAQ (reference sequence). V dropped 3 bases and J dropped 1 base, with 13 bases sitting between them. The CDR3 runs to 16 residues. The CDR3 is CASSFGGGLAKNIQYF. The DNA of the CDR3 is TGTGCCAGCAGCTTCGGAGGGGGCCTGGCCAAAAACATTCAGTACTTC.

The chain is built from TRBV20-1 and TRBJ2-7; 11 nucleotides match TRBD2. V shed 7 bases, J shed 4 bases, and the junction held 9 bases outside the gene matches. Germline-derived CDR1 and CDR2 are DFQATT and SNEGSKA (reference sequence). The CDR3 is 14 residues long. The CDR3 sequence is CSVPLAGVIYEQYF. The CDR3 DNA reads TGCAGTGTCCCACTAGCGGGGGTAATATACGAGCAGTACTTC.

Ten or more counts support this clonotype. V is TRBV28 and J is TRBJ2-7; maybe TRBD1 (6 bases). This CDR3 has 14 amino acids. Germline loops: CDR1 MDHEN, CDR2 SYDVKM. With 6 bases removed from V and 4 bases from J, the gap between germline ends came to 16 bases. CDR3 in amino acids: CASRGRQAGYEQYF. CDR3 coding DNA: TGTGCCAGCAGGGGGAGACAGGCAGGTTACGAGCAGTACTTC. Based on the CDR3 plus reference TRBV28 and TRBJ2-7, the full variable domain is DVKVTQSSRYLVKRTGEKVFLECVQDMDHENMFWYRQDPGLGLRLIYFSYDVKMKEKGDIPEGYSVSREKKERFSLILESASTNQTSMYLCASRGRQAGYEQYFGPGTRLTVT.

This clonotype was counted a few times. This sequence joins TRBV24-1 and TRBJ2-4; D is perhaps TRBD1 (6 bases). In germline, CDR1 is KGHDR, CDR2 SFDVKD. The CDR3 totals 17 residues. Trimming left V 5 bases short and J 2 bases short, with 18 bases between. The CDR3 DNA sequence: TGTGCCACCAGTGGCCCGACAGGAGACGGGTCCAAAAACATTCAGTACTTC. Its translation: CATSGPTGDGSKNIQYF.

Points on this clonotype: Possible read error: a much larger clone is one base away. The chain employs TRBV7-2 and TRBJ2-7; D gene unclear. In germline, CDR1 is SGHTA, CDR2 FQGNSA. The CDR3 contains 11 residues. The CDR3 spells CVSSSSYEQYF. The CDR3 region has the DNA TGTGTCAGCAGCTCGTCCTACGAGCAGTACTTC.

This clonotype was found once. The J gene is TRBJ2-2, the V gene TRBV21-1; whether TRBD2, the table's D call, matches the DNA was not checked. TRBV21-1 is listed as a pseudogene. This CDR3 contains 16 residues. The CDR3 is CASSKGGLAGPGELFF. CDR3 nucleotide sequence: TGTGCCAGCAGCAAAGGGGGACTAGCGGGGCCCGGGGAGCTGTTTTTT.

This clonotype came up many times. V usage is TRBV27 and J usage is TRBJ1-2; tentative D call: TRBD1 (6 bases). CDR1 is MNHEY and CDR2 is SMNVEV in the germline V gene (reference sequence). This CDR3 has 13 amino acids. V was pared by 6 bases and J by 2 bases, with 10 bases between. Written as DNA, the CDR3 is TGTGCCAGCAGACAGGGAGTAAACTATGGCTACACCTTC. Its translation is CASRQGVNYGYTF.

This clonotype has a count of ten or more. V and J are TRBV7-2 and TRBJ2-6; tentatively, D is TRBD1 (5 bases). CDR3 length equals 15 residues. Germline loops: CDR1 SGHTA, CDR2 FQGNSA. The V end was cut by 5 bases, the J end by 4 bases, with 12 bases between. CDR3 amino acids: CASSRPQGGANVLTF. The CDR3 bases are TGTGCCAGCAGCCGCCCCCAGGGAGGGGCCAACGTCCTGACTTTC.

In its sample, this clonotype was seen many times. V usage is TRBV7-8 and J usage is TRBJ1-1; no reliable D call. The germline CDR1 and CDR2 sequences are SGHVS and FQNEAQ. The CDR3 extends over 14 amino acids. Trimming pared 2 bases from V and 0 bases from J, leaving 7 bases between. The CDR3: CASSLIGVNTEAFF. The CDR3, as DNA: TGTGCCAGCAGCTTAATTGGCGTGAACACTGAAGCTTTCTTT.

This clonotype was recorded once. The chain has TRBV7-6 and TRBJ1-1, with D uncertain. Trimming left V 6 bases short and J 2 bases short, with 16 bases between. Looked up from germline, CDR1 is SGHVS and CDR2 is FNYEAQ. The CDR3 consists of 15 residues. CDR3 bases: TGTGCCAGCAGTTCCCCCGACGGGCTCAACACTGAAGCTTTCTTT. Translation gives CASSSPDGLNTEAFF. The entire variable domain, with the rest obtained from reference TRBV7-6 and TRBJ1-1, is as follows: GAGVSQSPRYKVTKRGQDVALRCDPISGHVSLYWYRQALGQGPEFLTYFNYEAQQDKSGLPNDRFSAERPEGSISTLTIQRTEQRDSAMYRCASSSPDGLNTEAFFGQGTRLTVV.

The rearrangement joins TRBV2 to TRBJ2-3; the D is unclear. V lost 5 bases, J lost 0 bases, and 3 bases lay in between. The CDR3 covers 12 residues. Germline CDR1 is SNHLY and CDR2 is FYNNEI. The CDR3 protein is CASSYSTDTQYF. The CDR3 bases are TGTGCCAGCAGTTATAGCACAGATACGCAGTATTTT.